This TCR beta chain was recovered during a study of blood T cell repertoires in COVID-19. At the level of the study: Samples representing acute and convalescent COVID-19 were sourced from the United States, Italy and Spain. Sample material is recorded as cDNA or gDNA derived from T cells, B-cell-depleted T cells, or PBMCs.

Seattle patient enrollment occurred during active infection, with longitudinal follow-up thereafter. Original processing notes: Reference gene primer amplification gave nucleated cell count estimates. The data were produced by immunoSEQ multiplex PCR, yet TCRdb's version contains in-frame clones alone and is incomplete. The V and J calls and clone size are taken from that table; D and trimming were inferred from the DNA. This table holds about 56,000 clones, roughly 84% found once. From germline, CDR1 is MDHEN and CDR2 SYDVKM. Deletions cut 6 bases from V and 5 bases from J, with 11 bases between. CDR3 length equals 13 residues.

This sequence joins TRBV28 and TRBJ1-5; D uncertain. The sequence was obtained from a man aged 55 to 70 with COVID-19, enrolled during active disease. The specimen was peripheral blood. This CDR3 is CASRRTGDQPQHF. The CDR3 DNA reads TGTGCCAGCAGACGAACCGGAGATCAGCCCCAGCATTTT.